This T cell receptor (beta chain) was found in a study of T cell responses to AZD1222 COVID-19 vaccine. Data came from immunoSEQ multiplex PCR; TCRdb stores just in-frame clones and leaves some out. Here the sample spans 95,000 to 100,000 clones, about nine tenths being singletons. This CDR3 has 15 amino acids. Germline V gene lookup returns CDR1 LNHDA and CDR2 SQIVND (reference sequence). Trimming stripped 7 bases from V and 11 bases from J, with 24 bases between. A word on this clone: Its cognate antigen is unknown.

Overall study results and limits: A rise in Spike-specific TCR breadth and depth followed two AZD1222 doses.

The specimen comprised peripheral blood, sampled 28 days after the second AZD1222 dose. The sequence derives from an adult who received the AZD1222 COVID-19 vaccine. The J gene is TRBJ1-5, the V gene TRBV19; D is uncertain. CDR3 in DNA: TGTGCCAGTACTGAACTGGGCCTACCTATTGTGGCCCAGCATTTT. Translation: CASTELGLPIVAQHF.